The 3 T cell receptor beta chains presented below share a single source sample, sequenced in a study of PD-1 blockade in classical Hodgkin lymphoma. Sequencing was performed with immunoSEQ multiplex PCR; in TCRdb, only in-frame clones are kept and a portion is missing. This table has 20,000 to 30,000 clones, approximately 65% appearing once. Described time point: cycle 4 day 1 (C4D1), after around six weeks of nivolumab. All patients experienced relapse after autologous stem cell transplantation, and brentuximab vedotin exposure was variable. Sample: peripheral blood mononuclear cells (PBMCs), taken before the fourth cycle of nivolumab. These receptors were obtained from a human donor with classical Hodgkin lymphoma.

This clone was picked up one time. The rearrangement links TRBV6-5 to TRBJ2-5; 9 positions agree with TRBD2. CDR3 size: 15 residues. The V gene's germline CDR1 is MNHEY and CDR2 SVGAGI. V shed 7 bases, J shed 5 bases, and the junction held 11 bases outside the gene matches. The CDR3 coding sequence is TGTGCCAGCACCAAGTATGCTAGCGGGGTGGAGACCCAGTACTTC. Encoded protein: CASTKYASGVETQYF.

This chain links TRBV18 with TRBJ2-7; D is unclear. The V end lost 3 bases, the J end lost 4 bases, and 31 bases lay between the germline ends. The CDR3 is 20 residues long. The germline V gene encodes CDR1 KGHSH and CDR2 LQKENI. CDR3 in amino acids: CASSPSSLGSQWTLTYEQYF. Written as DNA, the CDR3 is TGTGCCAGCTCACCTAGTTCGCTGGGGTCGCAGTGGACCCTTACATACGAGCAGTACTTC.

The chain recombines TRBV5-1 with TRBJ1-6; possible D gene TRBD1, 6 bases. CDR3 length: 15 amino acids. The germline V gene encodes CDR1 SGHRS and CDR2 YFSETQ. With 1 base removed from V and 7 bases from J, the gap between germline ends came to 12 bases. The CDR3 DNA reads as TGCGCCAGCAGCTTGCAGGGGACAAGGAATTCACCCCTCCACTTT. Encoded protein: CASSLQGTRNSPLHF.